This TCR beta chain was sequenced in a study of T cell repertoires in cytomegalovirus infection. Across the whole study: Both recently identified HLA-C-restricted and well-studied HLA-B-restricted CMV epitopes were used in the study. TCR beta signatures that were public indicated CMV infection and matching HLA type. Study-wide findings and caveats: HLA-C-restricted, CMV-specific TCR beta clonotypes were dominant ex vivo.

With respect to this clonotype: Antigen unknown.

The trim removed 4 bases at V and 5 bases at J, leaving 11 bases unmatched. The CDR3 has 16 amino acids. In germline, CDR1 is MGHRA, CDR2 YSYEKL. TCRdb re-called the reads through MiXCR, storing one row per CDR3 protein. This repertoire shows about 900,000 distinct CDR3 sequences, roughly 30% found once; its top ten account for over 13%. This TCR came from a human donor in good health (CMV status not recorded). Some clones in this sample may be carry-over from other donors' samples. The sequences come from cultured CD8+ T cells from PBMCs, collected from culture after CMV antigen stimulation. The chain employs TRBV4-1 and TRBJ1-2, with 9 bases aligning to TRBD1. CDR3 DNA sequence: TGCGCCAGCAGCCGGTGGGACAGGGAGATGGAGTATGGCTACACCTTC. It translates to CASSRWDREMEYGYTF.